These 9 T cell receptor beta chains came from one sample sequenced in a study of shared clonotypes between healthy human individuals. Terminally differentiated effector memory CD45RA+ cells were left out of the naive CD8 fraction, which was CD45RO-negative and positively selected for CCR7. Generated by immunoSEQ multiplex PCR, the TCRdb table keeps only in-frame clones and is missing some. The top ten hold roughly 1.8% of the sample, which has 2 million to 2.5 million clones, 85% to 95% seen once. What was sequenced was naive CD8+ T cells from PBMCs. The receptor set was obtained from a man between 18 and 29 years old in good health. Some clones in this sample may be carry-over from other donors' samples.

This chain links TRBV10-3 with TRBJ2-1, with no clear D. This CDR3 comprises 14 residues. V shed 4 bases and J shed 4 bases, with 11 bases lying between them. Germline CDR1 and CDR2: ENHRY and SYGVKD. The CDR3 DNA reads TGTGCCATCAGTGTTGCCCTTGAGTACAATGAGCAGTTCTTC. Encoded protein: CAISVALEYNEQFF.

The chain joins TRBV28 to TRBJ2-7; 10 bases are shared with TRBD1. The CDR3 length is 14 residues. V lost 1 base to trimming and J lost 6 bases; unmatched junction nucleotides: 3. Per germline, CDR1 MDHEN and CDR2 SYDVKM. In nucleotides, the CDR3 is TGTGCCAGCAGTTTATCGGGACAGGGGACCGAGCAGTACTTC. It yields the protein CASSLSGQGTEQYF.

As to this clone: The junction differs from germline at one of its ends, possibly a read error. The CDR3 is CASRLGLAGATYEQYF. The CDR3 DNA reads TGCGCCAGCAGATTGGGACTAGCGGGGGCTACCTACGAGCAGTACTTC. V is TRBV5-1 and J is TRBJ2-7, with TRBD2 matching over 14 bases. Germline loops: CDR1 SGHRS, CDR2 YFSETQ. This CDR3 is built from 16 residues.

J is TRBJ2-1 and V is TRBV28; D is uncertain. CDR1 and CDR2 from the germline V gene are MDHEN and SYDVKM. V lost 3 bases, J lost 9 bases, and 12 bases lay in between. The CDR3 runs to 13 residues. CDR3 coding DNA: TGTGCCAGCAGTTTGTTCCGAGCCGGTGAGCAGTTCTTC. Its protein is CASSLFRAGEQFF.

This chain links TRBV7-2 with TRBJ2-7, with D unclear. With 4 bases removed from V and 3 bases from J, the gap between germline ends came to 4 bases. There are 11 residues in the CDR3. Per the germline V gene, CDR1 is SGHTA and CDR2 is FQGNSA. CDR3 sequence: CASSSYYEQYF. Written as DNA, the CDR3 is TGTGCCAGCAGCTCTTACTACGAGCAGTACTTC.

This sequence joins TRBV5-5 and TRBJ2-7; D not resolved. Per the germline V gene, CDR1 is SGHKS and CDR2 is YYEKEE (reference sequence). The CDR3 spans 17 residues. V lost 4 bases, J lost 3 bases, and 23 bases lay in between. The CDR3, as DNA: TGTGCCAGCAGCCCCGTCCCCCCCTGGCAGCCCTACTACGAGCAGTACTTC. The encoded protein is CASSPVPPWQPYYEQYF.

The chain uses TRBV7-9 and TRBJ1-1, with a possible D match to TRBD1 (6 bases). Germline CDR1 reads SEHNR; CDR2 reads FQNEAQ (reference sequence). Trimming stripped 5 bases from V and 1 base from J, with 11 bases between. The CDR3 length is 14 residues. CDR3 sequence reads: CASSQGTTNTEAFF. In nucleotides, the CDR3 is TGTGCCAGCAGCCAAGGGACAACGAACACTGAAGCTTTCTTT.

As regards this clone: This sample includes further DNA sequences coding for the same CDR3. The chain employs TRBV19 and TRBJ2-1; maybe TRBD1 (5 bases). Germline values: CDR1 LNHDA, CDR2 SQIVND (reference sequence). V was cut by 6 bases and J by 3 bases, with 12 bases left in between. The CDR3 has 14 residues. In DNA form, the CDR3 reads TGTGCCAGTAGCTCCTGGGGCAGCTACAATGAGCAGTTCTTC. Its protein is CASSSWGSYNEQFF.

V is TRBV11-2 and J is TRBJ1-4; no firm D call. V dropped 0 bases and J dropped 4 bases, with 12 bases sitting between them. The CDR3 is made up of 16 amino acids. Germline V lookup: CDR1 SGHAT, CDR2 FQNNGV. Here the CDR3 DNA reads TGTGCCAGCAGCTTAGACCCGGCGGCCCTTAATGAAAAACTGTTTTTT. This gives the protein CASSLDPAALNEKLFF. The full variable domain, its missing parts supplied by reference TRBV11-2 and TRBJ1-4, is EAGVAQSPRYKIIEKRQSVAFWCNPISGHATLYWYQQILGQGPKLLIQFQNNGVVDDSQLPKDRFSAERLKGVDSTLKIQPAKLEDSAVYLCASSLDPAALNEKLFFGSGTQLSVL.